Each of the 23 T cell receptor beta chains below was sequenced from the same sample in a study of siplizumab effects on memory and regulatory T cells. Assay used: immunoSEQ multiplex PCR; TCRdb lists only in-frame clones, some missing. Of tens of thousands of clones listed, about 92% are singletons. Sequenced: CD8+ T cells sorted from blood. Receptors originate from a human donor in good health.

The rearrangement links TRBV19 to TRBJ1-1, with 7 bases identical to TRBD1. CDR1 LNHDA and CDR2 SQIVND come from the germline V gene (reference sequence). The CDR3 is 13 residues long. Trimming cost V 3 bases and J 4 bases; bases outside gene matches: 2. The CDR3 loop is CASSMRQGTEAFF. For the CDR3, the DNA is TGTGCCAGTAGTATGCGACAGGGCACTGAAGCTTTCTTT.

The J gene is TRBJ1-1, the V gene TRBV25-1, with D tentatively TRBD1 (6 bases). The CDR3 totals 13 residues. Germline V gene data show CDR1 as MGHDK and CDR2 as SYGVNS. Trimming removed 8 bases from V and 1 base from J, with 11 bases in between. CDR3 bases: TGTGCCAGCGGGGGCTACGGGAACACTGAAGCTTTCTTT. Translation gives CASGGYGNTEAFF.

The chain is built from TRBV27 and TRBJ2-5; 7 bases match TRBD2. There are 16 residues in the CDR3. Germline values: CDR1 MNHEY, CDR2 SMNVEV (reference sequence). Losses at the gene ends were 8 bases for V and 2 bases for J; bases not matched to a gene: 14. The CDR3 protein is CASSLGSGAVQETQYF. CDR3 nucleotide sequence: TGTGCCAGCTCCCTGGGGAGCGGGGCGGTTCAAGAGACCCAGTACTTC.

CDR3 region: CASRDPGLAGTYAEQYF. The DNA of the CDR3 is TGTGCCAGCAGAGATCCGGGACTAGCGGGGACCTACGCCGAGCAGTACTTC. The rearrangement joins TRBV28 to TRBJ2-7, with 13 nucleotides matching TRBD2. Germline V gene sequence: CDR1 MDHEN, CDR2 SYDVKM. The trim removed 6 bases at V and 6 bases at J, leaving 14 bases unmatched. The length of the CDR3 is 17 residues.

The chain has TRBV15 and TRBJ2-1; 8 nucleotides line up with TRBD1. CDR1 is LNHNV and CDR2 is YYDKDF in the germline V gene (reference sequence). CDR3 length: 13 residues. The trim removed 4 bases at V and 7 bases at J, leaving 3 bases unmatched. CDR3 amino acids: CATSKWTGNEQFF. The CDR3 nucleotides are TGTGCCACCAGCAAATGGACAGGGAATGAGCAGTTCTTC.

The rearrangement joins TRBV10-3 to TRBJ1-1, with unresolved D. Per the germline V gene, CDR1 is ENHRY and CDR2 is SYGVKD. The CDR3 totals 12 residues. The germline V and J ends were trimmed by 0 bases and 9 bases, with 8 bases remaining between them. Here the CDR3 reads CAISESSQQAFF. The CDR3 DNA sequence: TGTGCCATCAGTGAGTCAAGTCAGCAAGCTTTCTTT.

As for this clone: One junction end does not reproduce the germline sequence, and a read error may be involved. This chain links TRBV28 with TRBJ1-1; D is ambiguous. Germline CDR1 is MDHEN and CDR2 is SYDVKM. The CDR3 has 11 amino acids. The CDR3: CASRSERSEIF. The CDR3 DNA sequence: TGTGCCAGCAGGAGCGAAAGGTCGGAGATCTTT.

This clone was detected only once. The J gene is TRBJ1-2, the V gene TRBV15; no definite D call. CDR1 LNHNV and CDR2 YYDKDF come from the germline V gene (reference sequence). V dropped 4 bases and J dropped 7 bases, with 13 bases sitting between them. There are 13 residues in the CDR3. The CDR3 region has the DNA TGTGCCACCAGCACCATTCCGGGGTTTGGCTACACCTTC. Translating it yields CATSTIPGFGYTF.

The CDR3 reads CASSLFGTSSYNEQFF. The CDR3 DNA reads as TGTGCCAGCAGTTTATTCGGGACGAGCTCCTACAATGAGCAGTTCTTC. V is TRBV27 and J is TRBJ2-1; D is perhaps TRBD1 or TRBD2 (5 bases each). Deletions cut 1 base from V and 0 bases from J, with 10 bases between. The CDR3 sequence is 16 residues long. Germline lookup yields CDR1 MNHEY and CDR2 SMNVEV (reference sequence).

This rearrangement joins TRBV27 to TRBJ2-7; 9 bases map to TRBD1. V trimming: 5 bases; J trimming: 3 bases; junction bases outside the gene matches: 5. The CDR3 loop spans 14 amino acids. Germline loops: CDR1 MNHEY, CDR2 SMNVEV (reference sequence). CDR3 in amino acids: CASSAGTGFYEQYF. The CDR3 bases are TGTGCCAGCAGTGCCGGGACAGGGTTCTACGAGCAGTACTTC.

The rearrangement joins TRBV4-3 to TRBJ2-1; D remains unclear. This CDR3 spans 13 amino acids. V lost 1 base to trimming and J lost 5 bases, with 6 bases between them. In germline, CDR1 is LGHNA, CDR2 YSLEER. CDR3 region: CASSQVDNNEQFF. The CDR3 nucleotides are TGCGCCAGCAGCCAAGTTGACAACAATGAGCAGTTCTTC.

The chain is built from TRBV4-1 and TRBJ2-7; tentative D call: TRBD1 (6 bases). Trimming left V 1 base short and J 3 bases short, with 13 bases between. The CDR3 loop spans 15 amino acids. Germline CDR1 reads MGHRA; CDR2 reads YSYEKL. The chain's CDR3 is CASSQGPGEGYEQYF. CDR3 nucleotide sequence: TGCGCCAGCAGCCAAGGGCCAGGGGAAGGCTACGAGCAGTACTTC.

In this sample, this clone turned up once. This chain connects TRBV7-9 to TRBJ2-5; weak D call: TRBD1 (5 bases). Trimming shortened V by 3 bases and J by 4 bases, and 12 bases separated the two germline ends. Germline V gene lookup returns CDR1 SEHNR and CDR2 FQNEAQ (reference sequence). The CDR3 loop spans 14 amino acids. The CDR3 sequence is CASSFTSQGETQYF. The CDR3, as DNA: TGTGCCAGCAGCTTTACTTCCCAGGGAGAGACCCAGTACTTC.

J is TRBJ2-3 and V is TRBV19, with D possibly being TRBD1 or TRBD2 (6 bases each). The CDR3 spans 18 residues. Germline CDR1 LNHDA, CDR2 SQIVND (reference sequence). V lost 2 bases to trimming and J lost 1 base, with 19 bases between them. CDR3 protein: CASSISAGRTDGTDTQYF. In DNA, the CDR3 is TGTGCCAGTAGTATATCGGCAGGGAGGACAGACGGCACAGATACGCAGTATTTT.

V is TRBV29-1 and J is TRBJ2-7, with D possibly TRBD2 on 5 matching bases. V was cut by 3 bases and J by 7 bases, with 19 bases left in between. The CDR3 length is 14 residues. Germline assignment: CDR1 SQVTM and CDR2 ANQGSEA. DNA for the CDR3: TGCAGCGTTGATAAGGGCCAATTGGGCGGGGAGCAGTACTTC. This encodes CSVDKGQLGGEQYF.

This chain connects TRBV18 to TRBJ1-2; 7 bases line up with TRBD1. This CDR3 contains 14 residues. Germline V gives CDR1 KGHSH, CDR2 LQKENI. The V and J ends lost 3 bases and 4 bases, in that order; junction bases with no gene match: 5. CDR3 nucleotides: TGTGCCAGCTCACCCCCGACAGGGACCTATGGCTACACCTTC. This sequence encodes CASSPPTGTYGYTF.

The rearrangement joins TRBV9 to TRBJ2-1; tentatively, D is TRBD1 (5 bases). There are 13 residues in the CDR3. The V gene's germline CDR1 is SGDLS and CDR2 YYNGEE. The V gene lost 0 bases and the J gene lost 5 bases, with 6 bases spanning the gap. CDR3 coding DNA: TGTGCCAGCAGCGTAGTGACAGACAATGAGCAGTTCTTC. This sequence encodes CASSVVTDNEQFF.

The rearrangement joins TRBV10-2 to TRBJ2-1, with 7 bases aligning to TRBD2. The V gene's germline CDR1 is WSHSY and CDR2 SAAADI. The CDR3 runs to 11 residues. With 3 bases clipped from V and 10 bases from J, the junction kept 0 bases outside the gene matches. In nucleotides, the CDR3 is TGCGCCAGCAGTGACGGGGGGGAGCAGTTCTTC. Its translation: CASSDGGEQFF.

The chain couples TRBV6-1 to TRBJ2-7; weak D call: TRBD2 (5 bases). Germline assignment: CDR1 MNHNS and CDR2 SASEGT. This CDR3 is 13 amino acids long. V dropped 4 bases and J dropped 0 bases, with 7 bases sitting between them. Here the CDR3 reads CASSAGNSYEQYF. The CDR3 bases are TGTGCCAGCAGTGCGGGGAACTCCTACGAGCAGTACTTC.

The CDR3 region has the DNA TGTGCCAGTAGTATTGCTAGCGGGAGTTCCTACGAGCAGTACTTC. Protein product: CASSIASGSSYEQYF. The V gene is TRBV19, the J gene TRBJ2-5, with TRBD2 matching over 10 bases. The assigned J gene may be wrong: the sequence end matches TRBJ2-7 better. Germline CDR1 and CDR2: LNHDA and SQIVND (reference sequence). There are 15 residues in the CDR3.

J is TRBJ2-7 and V is TRBV7-9; 7 bases are shared with TRBD1. This CDR3 contains 13 residues. V lost 4 bases and J lost 3; bases outside the gene matches: 3. From germline, CDR1 is SEHNR and CDR2 FQNEAQ (reference sequence). DNA of the CDR3: TGTGCCAGCAGCTGGGCAGGGGGCTACGAGCAGTACTTC. Protein sequence: CASSWAGGYEQYF.

This chain connects TRBV23-1 to TRBJ2-1; TRBD1 matches at 8 bases. TRBV23-1 is an ORF; its function is uncertain. The CDR3 has 15 amino acids. Germline trimming cut 1 base from V and 8 bases from J; bases unmatched to any gene: 7. Here the CDR3 DNA reads TGCGCCAGCAGTCAATTTTCGGGACAGGATCATGAGCAGTTCTTC. Protein sequence: CASSQFSGQDHEQFF.

This chain joins TRBV19 and TRBJ1-1; 9 bases map to TRBD1. Germline values: CDR1 LNHDA, CDR2 SQIVND (reference sequence). This CDR3 is 15 amino acids long. After removal of 4 bases from V and 8 bases from J, the junction contained 11 bases not matched to a gene. Here the CDR3 DNA reads TGTGCCAGTAGTACACCGCCGGGACAGGGACCCGAAGCTTTCTTT. Protein product: CASSTPPGQGPEAFF.